Sequencing of this TCR beta chain was carried out in a study of PD-L1 blockade in urothelial cancer. Study-wide context: Analyzed time points were 3 weeks (second dose) and 6 weeks after therapy began.

This clone was counted between two and nine times. Its target is not known. Study-wide results and caveats: Clonality of blood TCR below the median before treatment predicted better survival.

Time point noted: pretreatment peripheral blood. Assay used: immunoSEQ multiplex PCR; TCRdb lists only in-frame clones, some missing. The sample contains some 63,000 clones, about four fifths of which appear only once. Sequencing was performed on PBMCs, taken around atezolizumab (anti-PD-L1) treatment. This sequence was found in an older man with urothelial cancer.

DNA for the CDR3: TGTGCCAGCAGTCCCCGGGAGCGCTCCTACGAGCAGTACTTC. Residues: CASSPRERSYEQYF. The gene calls are TRBV6-1 and TRBJ2-7; the D gene is possibly TRBD2 (6 bases). The CDR3 runs to 14 residues. V was cut by 5 bases and J by 0 bases, with 11 bases left in between. CDR1 MNHNS and CDR2 SASEGT come from the germline V gene.